Sequencing of this T cell receptor beta chain was carried out in a study of response to subunit inactivated influenza vaccine. Whole-study findings and limits: There was a suggestion from the authors that each seasonal influenza vaccination recruits few new T cells.

In TCRdb, the RT-PCR reads were re-called with MiXCR into one record per CDR3 protein. Here the sample spans about 520,000 distinct CDR3 sequences, roughly 9.8% being singletons. Germline lookup yields CDR1 SGHRS and CDR2 YFSETQ. Trimming pared 5 bases from V and 3 bases from J, leaving 14 bases between. The CDR3 has 14 amino acids. Many counts were recorded for this clonotype. The antigen remains undetermined. The sequenced sample was PBMCs from blood, obtained 40 to 50 days after vaccination. The V call is TRBV5-1, the J call TRBJ1-1; possibly TRBD1 for D (6 bases). The source is a man aged 45-65 years who received an inactivated influenza vaccine. CDR3 in amino acids: CASSTQTGHTEAFF. Here the CDR3 DNA reads TGCGCCAGCAGTACACAAACAGGGCACACTGAAGCTTTCTTT. Variable domain in full (rest from reference TRBV5-1 and TRBJ1-1): KAGVTQTPRYLIKTRGQQVTLSCSPISGHRSVSWYQQTPGQGLQFLFEYFSETQRNKGNFPGRFSGRQFSNSRSEMNVSTLELGDSALYLCASSTQTGHTEAFFGQGTRLTVV.